This section outlines one TCR beta chain sequence together with its context. Assay used: immunoSEQ multiplex PCR; TCRdb lists only in-frame clones, some missing. The sample lists about 70,000 clones, nearly 98% seen once, with approximately 0.2% in the top ten. The entry originates in a study of technical replicates of blood from a handful of donors. Trimming removed 7 bases from V and 7 bases from J; junction bases left unmatched: 3. CDR3 length: 12 residues. The germline CDR1 and CDR2 sequences are SNHLY and FYNNEI. The TCR was taken from a human donor in good health. The chain is built from TRBV2 and TRBJ2-5; 10 bases are a match to TRBD1. The sequenced sample was T cells isolated from PBMCs. CDR3 coding DNA: TGTGCCAGCACCGGACAGGGGGGGACCCAGTACTTC. It yields the protein CASTGQGGTQYF.